The rows below give T cell receptor beta chains drawn from one sample of a study of OX40 agonist ivuxolimab in advanced cancers. Clones were sequenced by immunoSEQ multiplex PCR, and TCRdb holds only the in-frame ones, with some missing. The sample lists 60,000 to 85,000 clones; around 90% were seen once. The specimen comprised CD4+ or CD8+ T cells sorted from blood, sampled in a trial of the OX40 agonist ivuxolimab. Source of these receptors: an adult with an advanced solid tumor such as melanoma, head and neck, liver or kidney cancer. The CDR3 runs from the conserved cysteine through the conserved F or W. Each record gives: clone size, D gene, V gene, J gene, CDR3 DNA, CDR3 protein. The D gene is left open where the match is weak. The size entry is marked missing in some rows and otherwise reads once, few, many or a size class.

size: NA
D: TRBD1
V: TRBV18
J: TRBJ2-7
DNA: TGTGCCAGCTCAGCCCAAGGACAGGGTGTCGGCGAGCAGTACTTC
CDR3: CASSAQGQGVGEQYF

size: NA
D: TRBD1
V: TRBV5-1
J: TRBJ2-2
DNA: TGCGCCAGCAGCTTGGGGACAGGGGGGGCGAACACCGGGGAGCTGTTTTTT
CDR3: CASSLGTGGANTGELFF

size: NA
D: TRBD1
V: TRBV5-4
J: TRBJ2-7
DNA: TGTGCCAGCAGCTCCCCGACAGGGGGTCCCTACGAGCAGTACTTC
CDR3: CASSSPTGGPYEQYF

size: NA
D: TRBD2
V: TRBV7-6
J: TRBJ2-7
DNA: TGTGCCAGCAGCTTAGAGGGGGGCGGGCTAGCGGGAGGCGAGCAGTACTTC
CDR3: CASSLEGGGLAGGEQYF

size: NA
D: TRBD1
V: TRBV30
J: TRBJ2-4
DNA: TGTGCCTGGAGCCCCGGGACAGGGTTCAAAAACATTCAGTACTTC
CDR3: CAWSPGTGFKNIQYF

size: NA
D: TRBD2
V: TRBV5-6
J: TRBJ2-7
DNA: TGTGCCAGCAGCTGGTGGACTAGCGGGTACGAGCAGTACTTC
CDR3: CASSWWTSGYEQYF

size: NA
D: TRBD2
V: TRBV5-4
J: TRBJ2-1
DNA: TGTGCCAGCAGCACGACTAGCGGGCTATACAATGAGCAGTTCTTC
CDR3: CASSTTSGLYNEQFF

size: few
D: TRBD2
V: TRBV10-3
J: TRBJ2-2
DNA: TGTGCCACCCAAGGAAAGACTAGCGGGAAGGCCGGGGAGCTGTTTTTT
CDR3: CATQGKTSGKAGELFF

size: NA
D: NA
V: TRBV28
J: TRBJ1-6
DNA: TGTGCCAGCGACGGCAGGCCTAATTCACCCCTCCACTTT
CDR3: CASDGRPNSPLHF

size: NA
D: NA
V: TRBV9
J: TRBJ2-1
DNA: TGTGCCAGCAGCGTAGTTCCCTACAATGAGCAGTTCTTC
CDR3: CASSVVPYNEQFF

size: NA
D: NA
V: TRBV18
J: TRBJ2-1
DNA: TGTGCCAGCTCACTAAGACAGGACCTCAATGAGCAGTTCTTC
CDR3: CASSLRQDLNEQFF

size: NA
D: TRBD1
V: TRBV29-1
J: TRBJ1-3
DNA: TGCAGCGTGGACAGGGGGCTCGGGGGAAACACCATATATTTT
CDR3: CSVDRGLGGNTIYF

size: NA
D: NA
V: TRBV29-1
J: TRBJ1-4
DNA: TGCAGCGTTGAAGATATTTCGGGGTTTGGTGAAAAACTGTTTTTT
CDR3: CSVEDISGFGEKLFF

size: NA
D: TRBD2
V: TRBV9
J: TRBJ2-5
DNA: TGTGCCAGCAGCGTAGTCTCTAGCGGGACTGAGACCCAGTACTTC
CDR3: CASSVVSSGTETQYF

size: NA
D: NA
V: TRBV10-3
J: TRBJ1-1
DNA: TGTGCCATCAGTGAGTCGGGGCAGATGAACACTGAAGCTTTCTTT
CDR3: CAISESGQMNTEAFF

size: NA
D: NA
V: TRBV5-1
J: TRBJ2-3
DNA: TGCGCCAGCAGGTATGAGGGAGCTCGGGATACGCAGTATTTT
CDR3: CASRYEGARDTQYF

size: once
D: TRBD2
V: TRBV18
J: TRBJ2-7
DNA: TGTGCCAGCCAGGAGGGAGGGGCCGGCTACGAGCAGTACTTC
CDR3: CASQEGGAGYEQYF

size: NA
D: TRBD2
V: TRBV11-3
J: TRBJ2-5
DNA: TGTGCCAGCTCCCCGGGACTAGCGGGAGCAGGGTACCAAGAGACCCAGTACTTC
CDR3: CASSPGLAGAGYQETQYF

size: NA
D: TRBD1
V: TRBV28
J: TRBJ1-2
DNA: TGTGCCAGCAGTGGACAGGCGAACTATGGCTACACCTTC
CDR3: CASSGQANYGYTF

size: few
D: TRBD1
V: TRBV19
J: TRBJ2-2
DNA: TGTGCCAGTAGTATGGTACAGGACAGGGGTCTCCATGTAGCCGGGGAGCTGTTTTTT
CDR3: CASSMVQDRGLHVAGELFF

size: NA
D: NA
V: TRBV7-3
J: TRBJ1-1
DNA: TGTGCCAGCAGCTTAACGCACGGGCTGAGCACTGAAGCTTTCTTT
CDR3: CASSLTHGLSTEAFF

size: NA
D: TRBD2
V: TRBV30
J: TRBJ2-2
DNA: TGTGCCTGGAAAACGGCGAGCGGGAGGGCGAACACCGGGGAGCTGTTTTTT
CDR3: CAWKTASGRANTGELFF

size: NA
D: TRBD1
V: TRBV6-6
J: TRBJ2-7
DNA: TGTGCCAGCAGTAAACTCAGGGGGCCCTACGAGCAGTACTTC
CDR3: CASSKLRGPYEQYF

size: NA
D: TRBD1
V: TRBV28
J: TRBJ1-2
DNA: TGTGCCAGCAGAGTCGAAGGGGGCCTCTATGGCTACACCTTC
CDR3: CASRVEGGLYGYTF

size: NA
D: TRBD1
V: TRBV6-6
J: TRBJ1-1
DNA: TGTGCCAGCGGGGACAGGGCCACTGAAGCTTTCTTT
CDR3: CASGDRATEAFF

size: NA
D: NA
V: TRBV5-4
J: TRBJ1-1
DNA: TGTGCCAGCAGCTTGCTACAGGGTGTCACTGAAGCTTTCTTT
CDR3: CASSLLQGVTEAFF

size: NA
D: NA
V: TRBV5-1
J: TRBJ2-7
DNA: TGCGCCAGCAGTTTTGGGACCACGGACGAGCAGTACTTC
CDR3: CASSFGTTDEQYF

size: NA
D: NA
V: TRBV7-2
J: TRBJ1-4
DNA: TGTGCCAGCAGCAGCTCGTGGACAGACGAAAAACTGTTTTTT
CDR3: CASSSSWTDEKLFF

size: NA
D: NA
V: TRBV6-1
J: TRBJ2-7
DNA: TGTGCCAGCAGTGTCGGAGGAGACTACGAGCAGTACTTC
CDR3: CASSVGGDYEQYF

size: NA
D: TRBD2
V: TRBV15
J: TRBJ2-4
DNA: TGTGCCACCAGCCGTGGCGGGGGAGGTATTCAGTACTTC
CDR3: CATSRGGGGIQYF

size: NA
D: TRBD2
V: TRBV4-1
J: TRBJ2-1
DNA: TGCGCCAGCAGCCAAGGACTAGCGGGAGGGCTCAACCCGCAGTTCTTC
CDR3: CASSQGLAGGLNPQFF

size: NA
D: NA
V: TRBV18
J: TRBJ2-2
DNA: TGTGCCAGCTCACCACAGTACACCGGGGAGCTGTTTTTT
CDR3: CASSPQYTGELFF

size: few
D: NA
V: TRBV28
J: TRBJ1-2
DNA: TGTGCCAGCAGTTTAACAGGGAGCTATGGCTACACCTTC
CDR3: CASSLTGSYGYTF

size: NA
D: NA
V: TRBV10-3
J: TRBJ2-7
DNA: TGTGCCATCAGTGAGTCGTTGACAGGATCCTACGAGCAGTACTTC
CDR3: CAISESLTGSYEQYF

size: few
D: TRBD2
V: TRBV11-2
J: TRBJ2-5
DNA: TGTGCCAGCAGCAACCCGGGGGGCCAAGAGACCCAGTACTTC
CDR3: CASSNPGGQETQYF

size: NA
D: NA
V: TRBV5-1
J: TRBJ2-3
DNA: TGCGCCAGCAGGACTGGGCCCACAGATACGCAGTATTTT
CDR3: CASRTGPTDTQYF

size: NA
D: TRBD2
V: TRBV5-1
J: TRBJ2-1
DNA: TGCGCCAGCAGCTCCCGGACTAGCGAATACAATGAGCAGTTCTTC
CDR3: CASSSRTSEYNEQFF

size: NA
D: TRBD2
V: TRBV7-2
J: TRBJ2-5
DNA: TGTGCCAGCAGCTTAGTTCTTAGCGGGCTACAAGAGACCCAGTACTTC
CDR3: CASSLVLSGLQETQYF

size: NA
D: NA
V: TRBV25-1
J: TRBJ2-7
DNA: TGTGCCAGCAGTGATCAGTGGGGCGGCGAGCAGTACTTC
CDR3: CASSDQWGGEQYF

size: NA
D: NA
V: TRBV27
J: TRBJ2-1
DNA: TGTGCCAGCAGTCTCCAGCGTGGAATTTACAATGAGCAGTTCTTC
CDR3: CASSLQRGIYNEQFF

size: NA
D: TRBD1
V: TRBV25-1
J: TRBJ1-1
DNA: TGTGCCAGCAGTGAAAGAGGTCAGGGGGACACTGAAGCTTTCTTT
CDR3: CASSERGQGDTEAFF

size: once
D: NA
V: TRBV11-2
J: TRBJ2-3
DNA: TGTGCCAGCAGCTTAGGCAGGGTGTACGATACGCAGTATTTT
CDR3: CASSLGRVYDTQYF

size: NA
D: NA
V: TRBV28
J: TRBJ2-4
DNA: TGTGCCAGCAGCCTAGAAGGGACCTCCCCGAACCTGGCCAAAAACATTCAGTACTTC
CDR3: CASSLEGTSPNLAKNIQYF

size: NA
D: NA
V: TRBV14
J: TRBJ1-1
DNA: TGTGCCAGCAGCCAAGCACGGGGGTCTGAAGCTTTCTTT
CDR3: CASSQARGSEAFF

size: NA
D: NA
V: TRBV28
J: TRBJ1-3
DNA: TGTGCCAGCAGAGCTACAGGGTACTCTGGAAACACCATATATTTT
CDR3: CASRATGYSGNTIYF

size: NA
D: TRBD1
V: TRBV18
J: TRBJ1-1
DNA: TGTGCCAGCTCACCACCGGTGGGGACAGAAAAGAACACTGAAGCTTTCTTT
CDR3: CASSPPVGTEKNTEAFF

size: NA
D: NA
V: TRBV18
J: TRBJ1-1
DNA: TGTGCCAGCTCACCTTCGATTACCAACACTGAAGCTTTCTTT
CDR3: CASSPSITNTEAFF

size: NA
D: NA
V: TRBV12-5
J: TRBJ2-2
DNA: TGTGCTAGTGGTTTGGTCCTTGGGGGCACCGGGGAGCTGTTTTTT
CDR3: CASGLVLGGTGELFF

size: NA
D: TRBD2
V: TRBV6-9
J: TRBJ2-7
DNA: TGTGCCAGCAGCTTAGCGGGAGTAGACGAGCAGTACTTC
CDR3: CASSLAGVDEQYF

size: NA
D: NA
V: TRBV10-2
J: TRBJ2-7
DNA: TGCGCCAGCAGTCAGCAATTAAGCGGGGAGCAGTACTTC
CDR3: CASSQQLSGEQYF

size: NA
D: NA
V: TRBV5-1
J: TRBJ1-3
DNA: TGCGCCAGCAGCTTGGGGCCCACGGTAAATCCTGGAAACACCATATATTTT
CDR3: CASSLGPTVNPGNTIYF

size: NA
D: NA
V: TRBV18
J: TRBJ1-1
DNA: TGTGCCAGCTCCCCACTCCCGGGACGACTCTCCAACACTGAAGCTTTCTTT
CDR3: CASSPLPGRLSNTEAFF

size: NA
D: TRBD1
V: TRBV7-9
J: TRBJ2-1
DNA: TGTGCCAGCAGCTCCGGGACAGGGGACAATGAGCAGTTCTTC
CDR3: CASSSGTGDNEQFF

size: NA
D: NA
V: TRBV11-2
J: TRBJ2-7
DNA: TGTGCCAGCAGCCCTAGCTCCTACGAGCAGTACTTC
CDR3: CASSPSSYEQYF

size: NA
D: TRBD2
V: TRBV10-2
J: TRBJ2-1
DNA: TGCGCCAGCAACCCGGTAGCGGGAAATGAGCAGTTCTTC
CDR3: CASNPVAGNEQFF

size: NA
D: NA
V: TRBV9
J: TRBJ2-3
DNA: TGTGCCAGCAGCGTAAGAGGAGTTTGGTCAGATACGCAGTATTTT
CDR3: CASSVRGVWSDTQYF

size: NA
D: NA
V: TRBV7-2
J: TRBJ1-1
DNA: TGTGCCAGCAGCTTAGAAGGACGGTTGAACACTGAAGCTTTCTTT
CDR3: CASSLEGRLNTEAFF

size: once
D: NA
V: TRBV27
J: TRBJ1-1
DNA: TGTGCCAGCAGTTTATGGGGGGCGGACACTGAAGCTTTCTTT
CDR3: CASSLWGADTEAFF

size: NA
D: NA
V: TRBV5-1
J: TRBJ2-6
DNA: TGCGCCAGCAGCTTGGAAACTGGGGCCAACGTCCTGACTTTC
CDR3: CASSLETGANVLTF

size: NA
D: NA
V: TRBV7-9
J: TRBJ2-1
DNA: TGTGCCAGCAGCTTAGCAGGCACAGGAGGGAATGAGCAGTTCTTC
CDR3: CASSLAGTGGNEQFF